Shown below are 10 T cell receptor beta chains from a single sample sequenced in a study of CD8 T cells in ankylosing spondylitis. TCRdb passed the 5' RACE reads through MiXCR, listing each CDR3 protein once. The sample comprises just under 95,000 distinct CDR3 sequences, about 8.8% of which are singletons, and just over 5% rests with the top ten. The sample comprised blood, either unsorted or a sorted T cell fraction (not recorded which). The receptor set was obtained from a male donor with ankylosing spondylitis or in good health (not recorded which).

This clonotype was counted a few times. This rearrangement joins TRBV7-2 to TRBJ1-5; D remains ambiguous. The CDR3 spans 14 residues. Trimming cost V 0 bases and J 6 bases, with 9 bases left between them. Germline V gene sequence: CDR1 SGHTA, CDR2 FQGNSA. The CDR3 sequence is CASSLAGDGQPQHF. In DNA, the CDR3 is TGTGCCAGCAGCTTAGCTGGGGATGGTCAGCCCCAGCATTTT.

This clonotype was recorded many times. V and J are TRBV12-3 or TRBV12-4 and TRBJ2-7, with 11 bases fitting TRBD1. V gave up 6 bases and J gave up 2 bases; unmatched junction bases: 9. The CDR3 contains 16 residues. The CDR3 DNA follows: TGTGCCAGCAGCCCCTCCGGGACAGGGGGGACCTACGAGCAGTACTTC. It yields the protein CASSPSGTGGTYEQYF.

Many counts were recorded for this clonotype. The V call is TRBV7-6, the J call TRBJ2-6; D is ambiguous. CDR1 and CDR2 (germline): SGHVS, FNYEAQ. The CDR3 sequence is 15 residues long. V lost 4 bases and J 0 bases, leaving 7 bases between the germline ends. The CDR3: CASSYFGSGANVLTF. DNA of the CDR3: TGTGCCAGCAGCTATTTCGGCTCTGGGGCCAACGTCCTGACTTTC.

This clonotype was seen ten or more times. The chain has TRBV28 and TRBJ2-7; no clear D. Germline-derived CDR1 and CDR2 are MDHEN and SYDVKM. The V end was cut by 3 bases, the J end by 4 bases, with 13 bases between. The CDR3 consists of 14 residues. The CDR3 reads CASSFMSGKYEQYF. The CDR3 DNA sequence: TGTGCCAGCAGTTTTATGTCAGGCAAATACGAGCAGTACTTC.

This clonotype was seen many times. The chain recombines TRBV5-6 with TRBJ2-7, with D perhaps TRBD2 (5 bases). CDR1 and CDR2 from the germline V gene are SGHDT and YYEEEE. V was clipped by 4 bases and J by 2 bases, with 13 bases between them. The CDR3 consists of 14 residues. The CDR3 nucleotides read TGTGCCAGCAGCGGCTCCGGGAAGACCTACGAGCAGTACTTC. Translating gives CASSGSGKTYEQYF. The full variable domain, completed using reference TRBV5-6 and TRBJ2-7, is DAGVTQSPTHLIKTRGQQVTLRCSPKSGHDTVSWYQQALGQGPQFIFQYYEEEERQRGNFPDRFSGHQFPNYSSELNVNALLLGDSALYLCASSGSGKTYEQYFGPGTRLTVT.

This clonotype was picked up many times. The V and J genes are TRBV6-2 or TRBV6-3 and TRBJ2-1; D gene ambiguous. Trimming cost V 6 bases and J 2 bases, with 11 bases left between them. CDR3 length: 14 residues. Per germline, CDR1 MNHEY and CDR2 SVGEGT. DNA for the CDR3: TGTGCCAGCAGCCCCGCATCCACCTACAATGAGCAGTTCTTC. Translation gives CASSPASTYNEQFF.

In this sample, this clonotype turned up many times. The chain joins TRBV24-1 to TRBJ1-1; D is possibly TRBD1 (5 bases). Trimming took 3 bases from V and 3 from J, leaving 7 bases between them. Germline V gene data show CDR1 as KGHDR and CDR2 as SFDVKD. CDR3 length: 13 residues. CDR3 sequence reads: CATSDPRDTEAFF. The CDR3 coding sequence is TGTGCCACCAGTGATCCCAGGGACACTGAAGCTTTCTTT.

This rearrangement joins TRBV7-3 to TRBJ2-1; D remains unclear. Germline V lookup: CDR1 SGHTA, CDR2 FQGTGA. The CDR3 is 12 residues long. The V end was cut by 6 bases, the J end by 13 bases, with 16 bases between. The CDR3 reads CASSPPASAQFF. In nucleotides, the CDR3 is TGTGCCAGCAGTCCTCCAGCATCCGCCCAGTTCTTC.

This clonotype was detected ten times or more. The rearrangement links TRBV5-5 to TRBJ2-7; maybe TRBD1 (5 bases). The germline gives CDR1 SGHKS, CDR2 YYEKEE (reference sequence). The CDR3 has 15 amino acids. Trimming removed 3 bases at V and 2 bases at J, with 15 bases between. The CDR3 reads CASSSQGKSAYEQYF. CDR3 DNA: TGTGCCAGCAGCTCCCAGGGAAAATCGGCCTACGAGCAGTACTTC. Supplemented by reference TRBV5-5 and TRBJ2-7, the full variable domain reads DAGVTQSPTHLIKTRGQQVTLRCSPISGHKSVSWYQQVLGQGPQFIFQYYEKEERGRGNFPDRFSARQFPNYSSELNVNALLLGDSALYLCASSSQGKSAYEQYFGPGTRLTVT.

Many counts were recorded for this clonotype. The chain combines TRBV7-9 with TRBJ2-3; D unclear. The CDR3 sequence is 13 residues long. V lost 5 bases, J lost 1 base, and 7 bases lay in between. Germline V gene sequence: CDR1 SEHNR, CDR2 FQNEAQ (reference sequence). The CDR3 coding sequence is TGTGCCAGCAGCCCAATTGGCACAGATACGCAGTATTTT. It codes for CASSPIGTDTQYF.